This is a list of T cell receptor beta chains from one sample in a study of memory CD4+ T cells and cytomegalovirus serostatus. Profiling relied on immunoSEQ multiplex PCR, and the TCRdb table lists in-frame clones only, not all of them. This table holds 25,000 to 35,000 clones, under 85% found once. Source material: memory CD4+ T cells from blood. Every receptor here comes from an adult in good health and CMV-seronegative. Both conserved end residues are part of each CDR3.

V,J,CDR3
TRBV4-1,TRBJ2-2,CASSQGQGSNTGELFF
TRBV6-1,TRBJ2-7,CASIGWDLGYEQYF
TRBV5-1,TRBJ2-7,CASSLDQRGRSYEQYF
TRBV30,TRBJ1-2,CAWSVTGVDGYTF
TRBV6-6,TRBJ1-2,CATRNDGNYGYTF
TRBV19,TRBJ1-4,CASSTQDGKLFF
TRBV4-2,TRBJ1-5,CASSQDPGGGYSNQPQHF
TRBV19,TRBJ1-2,CASAPGTQRGYTF
TRBV6-1,TRBJ1-5,CASSGQGLNQPQHF
TRBV5-1,TRBJ2-1,CASTSRTGGTYNEQFF
TRBV6-1,TRBJ1-5,CASSARSGQLNQPQHF
TRBV5-1,TRBJ1-2,CASSLGRLEIPTF
TRBV5-7,TRBJ2-2,CASSLSLASGELFF
TRBV7-8,TRBJ1-4,CASSPRDRGKLNEKLFF
TRBV5-6,TRBJ1-2,CASSPNRNGYTF
TRBV6-1,TRBJ1-6,CASKDHNSPLHF
TRBV5-4,TRBJ1-2,CASSLDSSGSYGYTF
TRBV19,TRBJ2-2,CASSVLGSTGELFF
TRBV19,TRBJ1-5,CASSIGGASNQPQHF
TRBV5-1,TRBJ1-1,CASRGETEAFF
TRBV4-1,TRBJ1-2,CASSPGTGAGYGYTF
TRBV4-3,TRBJ1-4,CASSQEGLVTTNEKLFF
TRBV7-9,TRBJ1-1,CASSLVAGARPEAFF
TRBV5-1,TRBJ2-5,CASSWTSGARGETQYF
TRBV4-1,TRBJ1-4,CASSQGAGGNEKLFF
TRBV27,TRBJ1-2,CASSNQGALGGYTF
TRBV5-6,TRBJ2-1,CASSLPGGLYNEQFF